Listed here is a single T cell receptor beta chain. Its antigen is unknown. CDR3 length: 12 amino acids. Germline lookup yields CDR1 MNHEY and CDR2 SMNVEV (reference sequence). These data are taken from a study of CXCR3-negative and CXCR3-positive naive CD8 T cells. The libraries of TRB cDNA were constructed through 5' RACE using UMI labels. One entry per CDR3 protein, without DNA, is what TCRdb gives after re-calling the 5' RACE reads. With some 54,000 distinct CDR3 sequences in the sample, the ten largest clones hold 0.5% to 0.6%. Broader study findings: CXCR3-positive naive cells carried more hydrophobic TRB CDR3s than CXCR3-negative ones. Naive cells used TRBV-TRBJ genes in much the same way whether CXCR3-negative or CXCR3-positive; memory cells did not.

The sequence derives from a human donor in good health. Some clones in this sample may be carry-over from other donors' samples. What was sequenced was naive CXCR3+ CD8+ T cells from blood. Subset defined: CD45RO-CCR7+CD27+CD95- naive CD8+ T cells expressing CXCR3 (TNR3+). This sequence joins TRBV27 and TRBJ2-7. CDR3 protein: CASSDNMDEQYF.